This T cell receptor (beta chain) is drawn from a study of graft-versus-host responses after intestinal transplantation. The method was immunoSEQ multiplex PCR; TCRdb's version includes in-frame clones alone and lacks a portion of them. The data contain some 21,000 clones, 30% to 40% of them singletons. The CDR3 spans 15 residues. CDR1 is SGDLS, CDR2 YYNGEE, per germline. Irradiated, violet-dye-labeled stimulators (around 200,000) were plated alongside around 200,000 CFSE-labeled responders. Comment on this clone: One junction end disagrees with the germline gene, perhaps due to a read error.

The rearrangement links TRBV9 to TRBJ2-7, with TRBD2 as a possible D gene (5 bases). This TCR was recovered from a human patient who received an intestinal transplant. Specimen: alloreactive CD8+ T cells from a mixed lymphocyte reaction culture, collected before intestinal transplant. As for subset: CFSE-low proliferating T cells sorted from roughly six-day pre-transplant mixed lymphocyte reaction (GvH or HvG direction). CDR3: CASSVEPGLSYEQHF. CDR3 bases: TGTGCCAGCAGCGTAGAACCGGGATTGAGTTACGAGCAGCACTTC.